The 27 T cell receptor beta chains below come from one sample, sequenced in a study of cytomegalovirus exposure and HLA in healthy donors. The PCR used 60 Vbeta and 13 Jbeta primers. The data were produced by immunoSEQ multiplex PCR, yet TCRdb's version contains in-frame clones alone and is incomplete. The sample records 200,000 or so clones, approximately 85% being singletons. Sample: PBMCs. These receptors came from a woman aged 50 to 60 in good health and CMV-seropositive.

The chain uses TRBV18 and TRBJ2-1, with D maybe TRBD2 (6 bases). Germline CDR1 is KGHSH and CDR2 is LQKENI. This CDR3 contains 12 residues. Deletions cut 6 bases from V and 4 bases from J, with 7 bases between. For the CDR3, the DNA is TGTGCCAGCTCCGGAGGGTACAATGAGCAGTTCTTC. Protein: CASSGGYNEQFF. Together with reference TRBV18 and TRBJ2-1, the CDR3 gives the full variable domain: NAGVMQNPRHLVRRRGQEARLRCSPMKGHSHVYWYRQLPEEGLKFMVYLQKENIIDESGMPKERFSAEFPKEGPSILRIQQVVRGDSAAYFCASSGGYNEQFFGPGTRLTVL.

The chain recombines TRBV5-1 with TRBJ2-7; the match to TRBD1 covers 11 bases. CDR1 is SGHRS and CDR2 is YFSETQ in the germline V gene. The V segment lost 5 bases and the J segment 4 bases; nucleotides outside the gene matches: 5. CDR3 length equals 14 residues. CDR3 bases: TGCGCCAGCAGTCGGGACAGGGGGGAGTACGAGCAGTACTTC. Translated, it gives CASSRDRGEYEQYF.

The CDR3 DNA is TGTGCCAGCTCAACCGACAGGGACTACGAGCAGTACTTC. This gives the protein CASSTDRDYEQYF. The J gene is TRBJ2-7, the V gene TRBV18; 7 nucleotides agree with TRBD1. The germline CDR1 and CDR2 sequences are KGHSH and LQKENI. The CDR3 runs 13 residues. The junction had 4 bases not matched to a gene; V was cut back by 5 bases and J by 3 bases. The full variable domain, with the rest looked up from reference TRBV18 and TRBJ2-7, is NAGVMQNPRHLVRRRGQEARLRCSPMKGHSHVYWYRQLPEEGLKFMVYLQKENIIDESGMPKERFSAEFPKEGPSILRIQQVVRGDSAAYFCASSTDRDYEQYFGPGTRLTVT.

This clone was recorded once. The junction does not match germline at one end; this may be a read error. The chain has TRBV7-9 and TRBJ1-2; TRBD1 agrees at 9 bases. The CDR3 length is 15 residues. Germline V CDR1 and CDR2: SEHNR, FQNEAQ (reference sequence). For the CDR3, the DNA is TGTTCCAGCAGCTTAGCGGACAGGGGTCGATATGGCTACACCTTC. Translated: CSSSLADRGRYGYTF. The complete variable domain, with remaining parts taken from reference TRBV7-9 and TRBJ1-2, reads DTGVSQNPRHKITKRGQNVTFRCDPISEHNRLYWYRQTLGQGPEFLTYFQNEAQLEKSRLLSDRFSAERPKGSFSTLEIQRTEQGDSAMYLCSSSLADRGRYGYTFGSGTRLTVV.

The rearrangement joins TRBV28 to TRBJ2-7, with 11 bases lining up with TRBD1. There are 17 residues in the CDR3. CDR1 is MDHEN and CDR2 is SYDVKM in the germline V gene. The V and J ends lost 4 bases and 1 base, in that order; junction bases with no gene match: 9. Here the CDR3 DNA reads TGTGCCAGCAGTTCCCGTTTGGGGACAGGGGGTTCCTACGAGCAGTACTTC. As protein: CASSSRLGTGGSYEQYF.

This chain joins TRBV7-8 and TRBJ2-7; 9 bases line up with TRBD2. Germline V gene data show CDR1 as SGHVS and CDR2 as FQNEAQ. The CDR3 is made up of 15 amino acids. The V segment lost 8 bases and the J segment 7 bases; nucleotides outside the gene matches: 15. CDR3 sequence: CASRIAGAGSGEQYF. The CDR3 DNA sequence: TGTGCCAGCCGGATAGCGGGAGCAGGCTCGGGGGAGCAGTACTTC.

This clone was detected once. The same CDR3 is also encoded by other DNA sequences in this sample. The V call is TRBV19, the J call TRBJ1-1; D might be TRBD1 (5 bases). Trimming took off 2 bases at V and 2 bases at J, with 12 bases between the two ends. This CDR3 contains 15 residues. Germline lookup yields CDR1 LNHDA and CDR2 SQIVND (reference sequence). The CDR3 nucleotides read TGTGCCAGTAGTATACCTGGGGGAGGAAACACTGAAGCTTTCTTT. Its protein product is CASSIPGGGNTEAFF.

CDR3: CASSRQQVPSYEQYF. CDR3 DNA sequence: TGCGCCAGCAGCCGCCAACAGGTCCCTTCCTACGAGCAGTACTTC. The chain links TRBV4-1 to TRBJ2-7; TRBD1 is a possible D gene (5 bases). Germline CDR1 reads MGHRA; CDR2 reads YSYEKL. V was pared by 4 bases and J by 1 base, with 14 bases between. The length of the CDR3 is 15 residues.

In DNA, the CDR3 is TGTGCCAGCAGCGGGACTCAGGCCAACTATGGCTACACCTTC. Translation gives CASSGTQANYGYTF. The rearrangement joins TRBV5-6 to TRBJ1-2, with a possible D match to TRBD1 (5 bases). Germline V CDR1 and CDR2: SGHDT, YYEEEE. The CDR3 spans 14 residues. Trimming pared 4 bases from V and 2 bases from J, leaving 12 bases between.

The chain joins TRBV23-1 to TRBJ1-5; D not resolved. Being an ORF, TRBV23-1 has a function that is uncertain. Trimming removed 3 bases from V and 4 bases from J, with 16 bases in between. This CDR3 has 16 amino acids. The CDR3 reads CASSHPGGAPNQPQHF. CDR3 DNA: TGCGCCAGCAGTCACCCCGGAGGCGCCCCGAATCAGCCCCAGCATTTT.

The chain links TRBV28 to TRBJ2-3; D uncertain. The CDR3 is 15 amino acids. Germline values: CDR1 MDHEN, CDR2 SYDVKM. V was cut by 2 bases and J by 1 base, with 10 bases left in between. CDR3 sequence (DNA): TGTGCCAGCAGTTTAACTATTCCAGGCACAGATACGCAGTATTTT. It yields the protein CASSLTIPGTDTQYF.

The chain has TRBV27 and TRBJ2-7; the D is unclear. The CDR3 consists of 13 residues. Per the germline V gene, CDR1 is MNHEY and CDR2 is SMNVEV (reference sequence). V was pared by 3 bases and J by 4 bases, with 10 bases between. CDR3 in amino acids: CASSLNWAYEQYF. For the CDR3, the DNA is TGTGCCAGCAGTTTGAACTGGGCATACGAGCAGTACTTC.

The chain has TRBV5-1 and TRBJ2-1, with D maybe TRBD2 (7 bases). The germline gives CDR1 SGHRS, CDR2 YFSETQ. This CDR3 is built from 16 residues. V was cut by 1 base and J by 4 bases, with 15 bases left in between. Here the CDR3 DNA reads TGCGCCAGCAGCTTGCACCGGGGGGCCGTATACAATGAGCAGTTCTTC. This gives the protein CASSLHRGAVYNEQFF.

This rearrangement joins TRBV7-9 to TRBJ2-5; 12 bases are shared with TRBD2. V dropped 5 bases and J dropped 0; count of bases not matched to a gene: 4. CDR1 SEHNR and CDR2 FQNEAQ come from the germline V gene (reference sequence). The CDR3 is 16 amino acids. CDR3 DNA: TGTGCCAGCAGCCTCGGACTAGCGGGGAACCAAGAGACCCAGTACTTC. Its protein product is CASSLGLAGNQETQYF.

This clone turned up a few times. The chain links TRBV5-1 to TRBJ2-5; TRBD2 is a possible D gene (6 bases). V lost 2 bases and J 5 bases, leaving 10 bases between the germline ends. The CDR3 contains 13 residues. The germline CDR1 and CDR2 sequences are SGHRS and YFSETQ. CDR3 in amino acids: CASSLGSGETQYF. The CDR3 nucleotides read TGCGCCAGCAGCTTAGGTAGCGGCGAGACCCAGTACTTC.

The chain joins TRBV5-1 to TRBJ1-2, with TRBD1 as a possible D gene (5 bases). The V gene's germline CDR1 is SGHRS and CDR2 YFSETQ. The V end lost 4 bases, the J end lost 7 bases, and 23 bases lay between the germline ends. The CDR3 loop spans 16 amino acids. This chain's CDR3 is CASSRSIQDPGSGYTF. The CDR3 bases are TGCGCCAGCAGCAGGTCAATACAGGACCCCGGGAGTGGCTACACCTTC.

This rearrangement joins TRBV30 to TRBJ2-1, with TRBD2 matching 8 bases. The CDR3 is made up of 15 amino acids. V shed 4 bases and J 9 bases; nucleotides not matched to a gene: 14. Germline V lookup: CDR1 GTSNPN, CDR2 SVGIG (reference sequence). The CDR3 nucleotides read TGTGCCTGGAATCCAGCGGGAGTGGGGACCAGTGAGCAGTTCTTC. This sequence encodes CAWNPAGVGTSEQFF.

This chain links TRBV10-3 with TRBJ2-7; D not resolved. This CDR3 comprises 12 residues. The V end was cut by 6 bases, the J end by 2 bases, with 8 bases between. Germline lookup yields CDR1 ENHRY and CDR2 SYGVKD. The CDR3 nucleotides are TGTGCCATCAGCCAAATTGCCTACGAGCAGTACTTC. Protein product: CAISQIAYEQYF.

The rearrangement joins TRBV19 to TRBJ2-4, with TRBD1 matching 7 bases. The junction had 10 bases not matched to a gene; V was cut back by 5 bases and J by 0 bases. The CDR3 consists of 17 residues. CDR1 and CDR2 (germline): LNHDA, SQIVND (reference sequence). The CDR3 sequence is CASSYPGTALAKNIQYF. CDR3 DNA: TGTGCCAGTAGTTACCCCGGGACAGCCCTAGCCAAAAACATTCAGTACTTC.

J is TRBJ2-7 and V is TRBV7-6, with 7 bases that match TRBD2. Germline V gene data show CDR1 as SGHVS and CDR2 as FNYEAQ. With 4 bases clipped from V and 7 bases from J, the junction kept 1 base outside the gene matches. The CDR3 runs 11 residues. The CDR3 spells CASSSGGEQYF. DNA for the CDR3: TGTGCCAGCAGCTCCGGGGGGGAGCAGTACTTC.

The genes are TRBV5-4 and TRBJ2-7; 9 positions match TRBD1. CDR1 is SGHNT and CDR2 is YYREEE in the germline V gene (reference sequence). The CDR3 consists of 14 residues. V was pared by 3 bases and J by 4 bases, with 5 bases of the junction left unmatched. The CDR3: CASSSRTGEYEQYF. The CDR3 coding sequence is TGTGCCAGCAGCTCCCGGACAGGGGAGTACGAGCAGTACTTC.

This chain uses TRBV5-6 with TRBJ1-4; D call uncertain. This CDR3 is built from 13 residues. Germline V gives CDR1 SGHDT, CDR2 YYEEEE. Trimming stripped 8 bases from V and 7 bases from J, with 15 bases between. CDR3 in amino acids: CASRRPGSEKLFF. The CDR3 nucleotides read TGTGCCAGTAGAAGACCGGGGAGTGAAAAACTGTTTTTT.

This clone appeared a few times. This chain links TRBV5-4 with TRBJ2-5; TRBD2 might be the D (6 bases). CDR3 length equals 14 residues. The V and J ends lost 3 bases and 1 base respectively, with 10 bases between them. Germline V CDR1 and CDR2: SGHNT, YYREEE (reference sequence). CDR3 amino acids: CASSSNGGQETQYF. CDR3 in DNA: TGTGCCAGCAGCTCCAACGGGGGCCAAGAGACCCAGTACTTC.

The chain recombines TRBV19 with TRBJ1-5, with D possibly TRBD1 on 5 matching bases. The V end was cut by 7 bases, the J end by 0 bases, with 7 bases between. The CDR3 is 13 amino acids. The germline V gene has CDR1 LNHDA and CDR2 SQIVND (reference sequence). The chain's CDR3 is CASKGFSNQPQHF. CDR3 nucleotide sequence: TGTGCCAGTAAGGGGTTTAGCAATCAGCCCCAGCATTTT.

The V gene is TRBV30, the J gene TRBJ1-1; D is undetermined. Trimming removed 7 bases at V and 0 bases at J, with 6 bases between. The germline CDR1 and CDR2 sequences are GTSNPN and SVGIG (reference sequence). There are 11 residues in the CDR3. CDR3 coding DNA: TGTGCCTACATTATGAACACTGAAGCTTTCTTT. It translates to CAYIMNTEAFF.

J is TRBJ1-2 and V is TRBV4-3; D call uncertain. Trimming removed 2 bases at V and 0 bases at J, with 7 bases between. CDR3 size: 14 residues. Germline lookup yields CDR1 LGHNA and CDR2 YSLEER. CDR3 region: CASSQTVTNYGYTF. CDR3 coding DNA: TGCGCCAGCAGCCAAACAGTTACTAACTATGGCTACACCTTC.

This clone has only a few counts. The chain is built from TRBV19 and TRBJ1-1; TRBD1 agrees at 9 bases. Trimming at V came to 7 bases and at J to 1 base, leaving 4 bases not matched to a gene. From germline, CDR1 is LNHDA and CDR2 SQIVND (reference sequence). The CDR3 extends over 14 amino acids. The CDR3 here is CASTSQGANTEAFF. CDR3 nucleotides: TGTGCCAGTACTTCACAGGGGGCGAACACTGAAGCTTTCTTT. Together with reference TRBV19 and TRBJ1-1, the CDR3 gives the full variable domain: DGGITQSPKYLFRKEGQNVTLSCEQNLNHDAMYWYRQDPGQGLRLIYYSQIVNDFQKGDIAEGYSVSREKKESFPLTVTSAQKNPTAFYLCASTSQGANTEAFFGQGTRLTVV.